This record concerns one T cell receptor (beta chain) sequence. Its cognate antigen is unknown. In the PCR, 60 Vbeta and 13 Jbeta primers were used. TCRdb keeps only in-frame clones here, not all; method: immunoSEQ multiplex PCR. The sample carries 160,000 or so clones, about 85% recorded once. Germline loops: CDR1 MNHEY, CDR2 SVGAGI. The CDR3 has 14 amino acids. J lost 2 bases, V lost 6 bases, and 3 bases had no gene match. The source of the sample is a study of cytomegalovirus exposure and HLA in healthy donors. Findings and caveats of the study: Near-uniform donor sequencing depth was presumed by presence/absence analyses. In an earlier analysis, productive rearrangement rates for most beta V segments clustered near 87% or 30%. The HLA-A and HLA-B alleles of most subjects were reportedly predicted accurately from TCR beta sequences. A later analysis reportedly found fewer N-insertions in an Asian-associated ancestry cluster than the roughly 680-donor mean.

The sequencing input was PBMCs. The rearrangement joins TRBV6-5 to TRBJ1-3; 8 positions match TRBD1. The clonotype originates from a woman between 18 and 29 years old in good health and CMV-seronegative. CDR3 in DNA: TGTGCCAGCAGCTGGACAGGGACTGGAAACACCATATATTTT. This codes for CASSWTGTGNTIYF.